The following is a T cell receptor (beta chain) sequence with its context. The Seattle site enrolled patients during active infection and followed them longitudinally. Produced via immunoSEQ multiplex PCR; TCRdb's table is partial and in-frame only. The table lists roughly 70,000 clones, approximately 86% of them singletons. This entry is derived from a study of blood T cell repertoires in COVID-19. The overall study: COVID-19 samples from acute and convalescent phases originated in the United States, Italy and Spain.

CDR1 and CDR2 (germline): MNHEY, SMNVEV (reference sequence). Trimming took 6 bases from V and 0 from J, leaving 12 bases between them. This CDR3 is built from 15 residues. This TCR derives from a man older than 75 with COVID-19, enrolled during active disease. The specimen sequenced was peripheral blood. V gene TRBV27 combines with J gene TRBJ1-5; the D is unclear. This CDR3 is CASRPGLLSNQPQHF. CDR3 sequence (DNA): TGTGCCAGCAGACCCGGACTTCTTAGCAATCAGCCCCAGCATTTT.